This T cell receptor beta chain is from a study of blood T cells in healthy people across ages. Through a sample-barcoded 5' primer and a J-beta primer mix, a second PCR was run for roughly 6 to 12 cycles. Tags on each cDNA molecule came from a template-switch adaptor with 12 random nucleotides. TCRdb re-analysed the 5' RACE reads in MiXCR, keeping a single row per CDR3 protein. The sample lists 550,000 to 650,000 distinct CDR3 sequences, about 30% seen once, with 15% to 18% in the top ten. General observations from the study: Relative to aged donors, long-lived donors carried more naive CD4+ cells and displayed higher diversity. Roughly linear declines in TCR beta diversity per million T cells occurred with age.

As for this clonotype: Its antigen is unidentified. A read error may be the cause here, since a much bigger clone is one base away.

The length of the CDR3 is 12 residues. Trimming left V 2 bases short and J 5 bases short, with 7 bases between. The chain couples TRBV12-3 or TRBV12-4 to TRBJ2-7, with D unresolved. The sequenced material came from blood. This clonotype was sampled from a woman older than 75 in good health. The CDR3 DNA follows: TGTGCCAGCAGTTTAACCAAGGACGAGCAGTACTTC. Amino acids: CASSLTKDEQYF.